The 20 T cell receptor beta chains reported below all come from one sample, sequenced in a study of blood T cell repertoires in COVID-19 (TCRdb year 2020). Libraries were constructed by the immunoSEQ multiplex PCR assay. Entries here come from immuneACCESS through TCRdb and include only in-frame sequences with V and J called. Some clones fail to appear in such tables; in the studies checked, an unresolved V gene covers under half of the shortfall, and the cause of the remainder is unknown. A total of 300,000 to 350,000 clones appear in this sample, roughly 89% of them only once. Over 3.5% of the sample is held by the ten biggest clonotypes. The source material was PBMCs or T cells enriched from blood (not recorded which). Source of these receptors: a woman under 30 with acute COVID-19.

The V gene is TRBV28, the J gene TRBJ2-5; 7 positions match TRBD1. The CDR3 length is 15 residues. The germline V gene has CDR1 MDHEN and CDR2 SYDVKM. After removal of 3 bases from V and 4 bases from J, the junction contained 8 bases not matched to a gene. The DNA of the CDR3 is TGTGCCAGCAGTTTGCTCAGGGGGTTCGGAGAGACCCAGTACTTC. It codes for CASSLLRGFGETQYF.

The chain uses TRBV1 and TRBJ2-2; whether TRBD2, the table's D call, matches the DNA was not checked. TRBV1 is a pseudogene. This CDR3 has 17 amino acids. CDR3 bases: TGCACCAGCAGCCAAGAGGGACTAGCGGAAAACACCGGGGAGCTGTTTTTT. As protein: CTSSQEGLAENTGELFF.

J is TRBJ2-7 and V is TRBV28, with D tentatively TRBD1 (6 bases). Trimming cost V 5 bases and J 2 bases, with 16 bases left between them. The germline V gene encodes CDR1 MDHEN and CDR2 SYDVKM. The CDR3 length is 15 residues. In DNA form, the CDR3 reads TGTGCCAGCAGTCCCGGGGCAGGGGTTGCCTACGAGCAGTACTTC. Its translation: CASSPGAGVAYEQYF.

This clone came up a few times. The J gene is TRBJ2-1, the V gene TRBV4-1; D gene unclear. Trimming left V 1 base short and J 8 bases short, with 15 bases between. CDR1 and CDR2 (germline): MGHRA, YSYEKL. The CDR3 extends over 15 amino acids. The CDR3 DNA is TGCGCCAGCAGCCAAGGCCCTTCGGTGATAGATGAGCAGTTCTTC. Protein: CASSQGPSVIDEQFF.

This chain uses TRBV29-1 with TRBJ1-1, with TRBD1 identical over 8 bases. The CDR3 runs to 14 residues. Trimming cost V 3 bases and J 4 bases; bases outside gene matches: 7. The germline gives CDR1 SQVTM, CDR2 ANQGSEA. The CDR3 DNA follows: TGCAGCGTTGAGCCGGGACAGGAGGGCACTGAAGCTTTCTTT. Its protein is CSVEPGQEGTEAFF.

This chain uses TRBV9 with TRBJ2-1, with TRBD2 as a possible D gene (6 bases). This CDR3 spans 15 amino acids. Trimming removed 4 bases at V and 4 bases at J, with 15 bases between. Germline V lookup: CDR1 SGDLS, CDR2 YYNGEE. CDR3 in DNA: TGTGCCAGCAGCCCGGAGGGGACCCAATACAATGAGCAGTTCTTC. It specifies CASSPEGTQYNEQFF.

This chain links TRBV6-4 with TRBJ1-1; 9 bases are shared with TRBD1. The CDR3 contains 15 residues. The ends lost 6 bases at V and 3 bases at J; junction bases unmatched: 8. The germline V gene has CDR1 MRHNA and CDR2 SNTAGT. DNA for the CDR3: TGTGCCAGCAGCTTCTCGACAGGGGGAGACACTGAAGCTTTCTTT. This codes for CASSFSTGGDTEAFF.

The chain carries TRBV29-1 and TRBJ2-2; 7 nucleotides agree with TRBD2. The CDR3 length is 14 residues. After removal of 7 bases from V and 7 bases from J, the junction contained 12 bases not matched to a gene. Germline CDR1 reads SQVTM; CDR2 reads ANQGSEA. CDR3 residues: CSAGREGVGGELFF. CDR3 DNA sequence: TGCAGCGCGGGGAGGGAGGGAGTTGGCGGGGAGCTGTTTTTT.

The chain carries TRBV12-3 or TRBV12-4 and TRBJ1-1; D gene unclear. V was cut by 2 bases and J by 4 bases, with 8 bases left in between. The CDR3 runs to 13 residues. This CDR3 is CASSLNPVTEAFF. CDR3 bases: TGTGCCAGCAGTTTAAATCCGGTCACTGAAGCTTTCTTT.

The chain carries TRBV24-1 and TRBJ2-7; D is undetermined. V lost 5 bases, J lost 0 bases, and 13 bases lay in between. This CDR3 region has 15 residues. CDR1 and CDR2 (germline): KGHDR, SFDVKD. CDR3: CATSAGLASSYEQYF. The CDR3 nucleotides read TGTGCCACCAGTGCTGGTTTAGCCAGCTCCTACGAGCAGTACTTC.

The rearrangement uses TRBV2 and TRBJ2-6; TRBD1 agrees at 8 bases. The CDR3 covers 17 residues. With V trimmed by 6 bases and J by 0 bases, 7 bases remained unmatched. CDR1 and CDR2 (germline): SNHLY, FYNNEI. The CDR3 protein is CASRPGQVRSGANVLTF. For the CDR3, the DNA is TGTGCCAGCAGACCGGGACAGGTCCGCTCTGGGGCCAACGTCCTGACTTTC.

The V and J genes are TRBV28 and TRBJ2-3; D may be TRBD1 (5 bases). The germline V and J ends were trimmed by 1 base and 4 bases, with 9 bases remaining between them. There are 14 residues in the CDR3. Per the germline V gene, CDR1 is MDHEN and CDR2 is SYDVKM. CDR3 coding DNA: TGTGCCAGCAGTTTATTCCTAGGGGCAGATACGCAGTATTTT. Translating gives CASSLFLGADTQYF.

The rearrangement links TRBV12-1 to TRBJ2-4; the D segment call TRBD2 is taken from the table without a DNA check. TRBV12-1 is a pseudogene. The CDR3 length is 17 residues. The CDR3 reads CASRRDYQDIAKNIQYF. The CDR3 nucleotides read TGTGCGAGCCGGCGGGACTACCAAGATATAGCCAAAAACATTCAGTACTTC.

This clone has a handful of counts. The chain carries TRBV4-2 and TRBJ1-3, with D perhaps matching TRBD1 (5 bases). The V and J ends lost 1 base and 1 base respectively, with 14 bases between them. Germline CDR1 is LGHNA and CDR2 is YNFKEQ. This CDR3 comprises 17 residues. DNA for the CDR3: TGTGCCAGCAGCCAAGGGGCTGGGGCATCGTCTGGAAACACCATATATTTT. This encodes CASSQGAGASSGNTIYF.

The V gene is TRBV27, the J gene TRBJ1-1; TRBD1 aligns across 7 bases. The CDR3 has 15 amino acids. V was clipped by 6 bases and J by 1 base; unmatched bases: 8. In germline, CDR1 is MNHEY, CDR2 SMNVEV (reference sequence). The CDR3 DNA follows: TGTGCCAGCAGGATAAGGGGGCGCACGAACACTGAAGCTTTCTTT. The encoded protein is CASRIRGRTNTEAFF.

The V gene is TRBV11-3, the J gene TRBJ2-3, with D perhaps matching TRBD1 (5 bases). The V and J ends lost 1 base and 3 bases respectively, with 5 bases between them. The germline V gene has CDR1 SGHNT and CDR2 YENEEA. This CDR3 has 13 amino acids. In DNA form, the CDR3 reads TGTGCCAGCAGCTTAGGACAGACAGATACGCAGTATTTT. Translating gives CASSLGQTDTQYF.

The J gene is TRBJ2-5, the V gene TRBV15, with D possibly TRBD2 on 6 matching bases. The V gene lost 11 bases and the J gene lost 4 bases, with 17 bases spanning the gap. CDR1 is LNHNV, CDR2 YYDKDF, per germline (reference sequence). The CDR3 runs 13 residues. CDR3 in DNA: TGTGCCGCCGGGAGTGGGGGAAGAGAGACCCAGTACTTC. It codes for CAAGSGGRETQYF.

The V call is TRBV19, the J call TRBJ1-5; D unresolved. Looked up from germline, CDR1 is LNHDA and CDR2 is SQIVND (reference sequence). The CDR3 runs to 15 residues. V was cut by 6 bases and J by 7 bases, with 19 bases left in between. The chain's CDR3 is CASSLEGGLGQPQHF. For the CDR3, the DNA is TGTGCCAGTAGCCTGGAAGGAGGACTTGGACAGCCCCAGCATTTT. The whole variable domain, filled in from reference TRBV19 and TRBJ1-5, reads DGGITQSPKYLFRKEGQNVTLSCEQNLNHDAMYWYRQDPGQGLRLIYYSQIVNDFQKGDIAEGYSVSREKKESFPLTVTSAQKNPTAFYLCASSLEGGLGQPQHFGDGTRLSIL.

The V and J genes are TRBV2 and TRBJ2-7; 8 positions match TRBD2. V lost 8 bases, J lost 0 bases, and 3 bases stayed unmatched. The CDR3 totals 13 residues. Germline assignment: CDR1 SNHLY and CDR2 FYNNEI. The CDR3 DNA sequence: TGTGCCAGCGAGGGGACTAGCTCCTACGAGCAGTACTTC. It codes for CASEGTSSYEQYF. Based on the CDR3 plus reference TRBV2 and TRBJ2-7, the full variable domain is EPEVTQTPSHQVTQMGQEVILRCVPISNHLYFYWYRQILGQKVEFLVSFYNNEISEKSEIFDDQFSVERPDGSNFTLKIRSTKLEDSAMYFCASEGTSSYEQYFGPGTRLTVT.

The chain recombines TRBV24-1 with TRBJ1-5; 7 bases match TRBD1. CDR1 KGHDR and CDR2 SFDVKD come from the germline V gene. V trimming: 3 bases; J trimming: 2 bases; junction bases outside the gene matches: 6. This CDR3 has 16 residues. The CDR3 spells CATSDVNRGGNQPQHF. The DNA for the CDR3 is TGTGCCACCAGTGATGTGAACAGGGGTGGCAATCAGCCCCAGCATTTT.